This T cell receptor (beta chain) emerged from a study of identical twins. This clonotype was counted between two and nine times. V dropped 3 bases and J dropped 5; count of bases not matched to a gene: 11. This CDR3 has 17 amino acids. The germline V gene has CDR1 MDHEN and CDR2 SYDVKM. TCRdb re-called the 5' RACE reads with MiXCR, one entry per CDR3 protein. Of 650,000 to 750,000 distinct CDR3 sequences listed, around 21% are singletons. A further study also used this sample, focusing on T cells expressing NK-cell markers. That paper states: It is unclear if expanded NKG2C-expressing clones target HCMV antigens.

The specimen was PBMCs. This receptor was obtained from a young woman in good health. This chain connects TRBV28 to TRBJ2-1; TRBD2 aligns across 9 bases. CDR3 coding DNA: TGTGCCAGCAGTTTGGTGGTCGGGGCTAGCGGGAACAATGAGCAGTTCTTC. Translation gives CASSLVVGASGNNEQFF. Full variable domain (outside the CDR3, taken from reference TRBV28 and TRBJ2-1): DVKVTQSSRYLVKRTGEKVFLECVQDMDHENMFWYRQDPGLGLRLIYFSYDVKMKEKGDIPEGYSVSREKKERFSLILESASTNQTSMYLCASSLVVGASGNNEQFFGPGTRLTVL.